One T cell receptor (beta chain) is described in this entry. Produced via immunoSEQ multiplex PCR; TCRdb's table is partial and in-frame only. This repertoire shows 200,000 to 300,000 clones, around 85% found once; its top ten account for roughly 1.2%. This sample is part of a study of cytomegalovirus exposure and HLA in healthy donors. Trimming removed 6 bases from V and 6 bases from J, with 12 bases in between. The CDR3 sequence is 13 residues long. Per germline, CDR1 LNHDA and CDR2 SQIVND (reference sequence). The sequenced sample consisted of PBMCs. This chain links TRBV19 with TRBJ2-1, with D possibly TRBD1 on 6 matching bases. The sequence was collected from a woman in her twenties or thirties in good health and CMV-seropositive. The CDR3 DNA sequence: TGTGCCAGTAGCCAGACAGGTATCAATGAGCAGTTCTTC. It translates to CASSQTGINEQFF. The variable domain in full, completed from reference TRBV19 and TRBJ2-1, reads DGGITQSPKYLFRKEGQNVTLSCEQNLNHDAMYWYRQDPGQGLRLIYYSQIVNDFQKGDIAEGYSVSREKKESFPLTVTSAQKNPTAFYLCASSQTGINEQFFGPGTRLTVL.